This T cell receptor beta chain was sequenced during a study of control samples from healthy donors and cancer patients. Profiled with immunoSEQ multiplex PCR; TCRdb holds only in-frame clones, not every one. The sample holds over 100,000 clones, roughly 90% seen once. Sequencing was done on a sample of blood. The TCR comes from a woman between 50 and 59 years old in good health.

The CDR3 loop is CAWTGQNNQPQHF. As DNA, the CDR3 is TGTGCCTGGACGGGGCAGAACAATCAGCCCCAGCATTTT. The chain combines TRBV30 with TRBJ1-5; D possibly corresponds to TRBD1 (5 bases). Germline lookup yields CDR1 GTSNPN and CDR2 SVGIG (reference sequence). Trimming removed 4 bases from V and 3 bases from J, with 10 bases in between. This CDR3 has 13 amino acids.